The entry below gives a single TCR beta chain sequence along with its context. Antigen unknown. TCRdb keeps only in-frame clones here, not all; method: immunoSEQ multiplex PCR. The sample records roughly 92,000 clones, 90% being singletons. This entry is derived from a study of OX40 agonist ivuxolimab in advanced cancers. Study at large: Patients received ivuxolimab, an intravenous treatment, every 2 weeks at 0.01 to 10 mg/kg. Patients achieving partial responses numbered three: one hepatocellular carcinoma case and two cutaneous melanoma cases.

Excluded were patients having autoimmune disease history or systemic immunosuppression. The germline gives CDR1 SGHRS, CDR2 YFSETQ. This CDR3 has 13 residues. V shed 2 bases, J shed 8 bases, and the junction held 4 bases outside the gene matches. Findings and limits, study-wide: There were, on average, more expanded clones in CD8+ T cells than in CD4+.

This TCR was sampled from an adult with an advanced solid tumor such as melanoma, head and neck, liver or kidney cancer. The sample was CD4+ or CD8+ T cells sorted from blood, taken in a trial of the OX40 agonist ivuxolimab. The rearrangement links TRBV5-1 to TRBJ1-2, with 9 bases identical to TRBD1. The CDR3 here is CASSLGTGTGYTF. In DNA, the CDR3 is TGCGCCAGCAGCTTAGGGACAGGGACCGGCTACACCTTC.